The source of this T cell receptor (beta chain) is a study of blood T cell repertoires in COVID-19. At the level of the study: PBMCs, B-cell-depleted T cells, or T cells were the source of the cDNA or gDNA that made up the material.

This clone was counted between two and nine times. The method was immunoSEQ multiplex PCR; TCRdb's version includes in-frame clones alone and lacks a portion of them. The sample includes about 74,000 clones, over 85% of them seen just once. The CDR3 sequence is 12 residues long. Germline V gene sequence: CDR1 LNHDA, CDR2 SQIVND (reference sequence). The ends were cut back, 7 bases at V and 9 bases at J, with 12 bases in the middle. Material for sequencing was peripheral blood. The source is a human donor in a cohort sampled during active COVID-19. The chain combines TRBV19 with TRBJ2-2, with D perhaps matching TRBD2 (6 bases). The CDR3, as DNA: TGTGCCAGTACCACGGGGGAGAGGGAGCTGTTTTTT. Translating it yields CASTTGERELFF.